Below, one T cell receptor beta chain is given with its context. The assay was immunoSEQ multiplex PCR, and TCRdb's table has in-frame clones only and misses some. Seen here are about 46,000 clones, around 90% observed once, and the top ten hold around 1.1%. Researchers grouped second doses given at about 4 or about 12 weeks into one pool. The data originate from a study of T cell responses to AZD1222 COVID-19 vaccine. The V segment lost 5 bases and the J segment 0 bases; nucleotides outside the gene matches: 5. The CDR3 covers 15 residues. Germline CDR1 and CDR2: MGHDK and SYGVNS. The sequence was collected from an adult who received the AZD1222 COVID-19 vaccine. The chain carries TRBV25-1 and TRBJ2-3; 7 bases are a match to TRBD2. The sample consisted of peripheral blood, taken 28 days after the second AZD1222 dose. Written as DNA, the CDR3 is TGTGCCAGCAGTCGCCCGGGGGGTAGCACAGATACGCAGTATTTT. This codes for CASSRPGGSTDTQYF.